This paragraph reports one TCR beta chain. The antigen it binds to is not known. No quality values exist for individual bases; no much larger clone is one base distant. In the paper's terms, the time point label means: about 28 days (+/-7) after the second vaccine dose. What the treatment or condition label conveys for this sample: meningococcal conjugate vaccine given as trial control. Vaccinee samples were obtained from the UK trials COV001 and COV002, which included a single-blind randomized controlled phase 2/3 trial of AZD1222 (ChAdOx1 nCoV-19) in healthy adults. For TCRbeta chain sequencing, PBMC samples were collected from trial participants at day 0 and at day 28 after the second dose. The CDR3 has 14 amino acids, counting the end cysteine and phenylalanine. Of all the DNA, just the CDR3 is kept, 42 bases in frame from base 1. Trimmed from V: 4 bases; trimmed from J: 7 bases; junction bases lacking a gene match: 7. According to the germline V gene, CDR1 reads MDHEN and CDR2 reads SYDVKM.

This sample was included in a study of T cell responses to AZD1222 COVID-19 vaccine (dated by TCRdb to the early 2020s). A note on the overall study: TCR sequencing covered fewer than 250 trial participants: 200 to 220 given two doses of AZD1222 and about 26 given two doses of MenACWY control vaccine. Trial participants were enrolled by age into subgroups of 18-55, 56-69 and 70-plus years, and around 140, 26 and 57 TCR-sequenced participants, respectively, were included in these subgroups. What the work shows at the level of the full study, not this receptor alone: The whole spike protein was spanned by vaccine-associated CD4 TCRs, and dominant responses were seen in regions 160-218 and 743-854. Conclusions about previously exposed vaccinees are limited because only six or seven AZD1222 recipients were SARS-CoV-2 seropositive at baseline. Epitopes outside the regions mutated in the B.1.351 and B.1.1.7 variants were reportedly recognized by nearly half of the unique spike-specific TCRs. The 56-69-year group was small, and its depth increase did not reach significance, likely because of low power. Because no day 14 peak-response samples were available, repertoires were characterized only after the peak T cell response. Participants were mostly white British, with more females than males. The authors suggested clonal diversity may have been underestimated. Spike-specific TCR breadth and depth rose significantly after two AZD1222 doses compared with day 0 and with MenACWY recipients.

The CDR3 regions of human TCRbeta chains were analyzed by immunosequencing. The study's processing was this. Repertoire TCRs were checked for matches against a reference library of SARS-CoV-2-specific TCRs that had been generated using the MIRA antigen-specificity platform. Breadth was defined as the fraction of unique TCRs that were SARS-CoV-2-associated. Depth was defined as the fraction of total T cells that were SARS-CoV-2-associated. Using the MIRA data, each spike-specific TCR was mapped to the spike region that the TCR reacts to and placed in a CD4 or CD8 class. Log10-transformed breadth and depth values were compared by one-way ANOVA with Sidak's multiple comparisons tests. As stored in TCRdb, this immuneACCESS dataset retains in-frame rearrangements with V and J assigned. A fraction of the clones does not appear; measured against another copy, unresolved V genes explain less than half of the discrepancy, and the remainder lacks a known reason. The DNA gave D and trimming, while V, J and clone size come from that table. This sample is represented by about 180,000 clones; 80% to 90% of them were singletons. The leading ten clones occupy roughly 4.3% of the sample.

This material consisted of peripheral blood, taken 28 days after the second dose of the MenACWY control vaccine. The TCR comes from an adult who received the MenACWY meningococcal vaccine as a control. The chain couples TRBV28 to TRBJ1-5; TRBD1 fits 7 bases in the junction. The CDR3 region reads CASSSYGQAQPQHF. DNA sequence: TGTGCCAGCAGTTCTTACGGACAGGCACAGCCCCAGCATTTT.